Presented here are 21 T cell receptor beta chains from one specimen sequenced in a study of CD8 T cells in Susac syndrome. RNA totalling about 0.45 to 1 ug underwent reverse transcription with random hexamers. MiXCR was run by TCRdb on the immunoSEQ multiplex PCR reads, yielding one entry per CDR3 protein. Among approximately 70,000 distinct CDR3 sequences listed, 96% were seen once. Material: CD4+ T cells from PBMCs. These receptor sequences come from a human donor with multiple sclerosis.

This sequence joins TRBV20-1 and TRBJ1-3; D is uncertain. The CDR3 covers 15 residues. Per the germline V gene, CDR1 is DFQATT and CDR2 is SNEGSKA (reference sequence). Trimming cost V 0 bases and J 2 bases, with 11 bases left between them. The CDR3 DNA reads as TGCAGTGCTAGAGATGACGGGGTGGCTGGAAACACCATATATTTT. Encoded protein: CSARDDGVAGNTIYF.

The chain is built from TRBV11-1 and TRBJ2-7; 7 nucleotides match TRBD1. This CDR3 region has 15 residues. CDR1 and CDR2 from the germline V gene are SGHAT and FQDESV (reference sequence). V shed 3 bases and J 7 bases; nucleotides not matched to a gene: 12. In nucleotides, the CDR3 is TGTGCCAGCAGCTTTGTGCAGGGGGTCGATGGGGAGCAGTACTTC. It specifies CASSFVQGVDGEQYF.

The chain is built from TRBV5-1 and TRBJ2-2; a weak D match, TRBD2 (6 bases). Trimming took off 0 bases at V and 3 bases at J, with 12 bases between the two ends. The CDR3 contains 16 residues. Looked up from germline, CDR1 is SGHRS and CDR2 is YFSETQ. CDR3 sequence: CASSLVAGRDTGELFF. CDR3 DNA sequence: TGCGCCAGCAGCTTGGTGGCGGGAAGGGACACCGGGGAGCTGTTTTTT. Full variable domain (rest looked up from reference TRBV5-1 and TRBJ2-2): KAGVTQTPRYLIKTRGQQVTLSCSPISGHRSVSWYQQTPGQGLQFLFEYFSETQRNKGNFPGRFSGRQFSNSRSEMNVSTLELGDSALYLCASSLVAGRDTGELFFGEGSRLTVL.

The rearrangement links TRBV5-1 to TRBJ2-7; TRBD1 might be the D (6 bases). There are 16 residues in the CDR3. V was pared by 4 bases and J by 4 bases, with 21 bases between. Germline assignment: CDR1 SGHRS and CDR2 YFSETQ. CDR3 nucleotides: TGCGCCAGCAGCCCTCCAGGACAGCAAGGAAGTTACGAGCAGTACTTC. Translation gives CASSPPGQQGSYEQYF.

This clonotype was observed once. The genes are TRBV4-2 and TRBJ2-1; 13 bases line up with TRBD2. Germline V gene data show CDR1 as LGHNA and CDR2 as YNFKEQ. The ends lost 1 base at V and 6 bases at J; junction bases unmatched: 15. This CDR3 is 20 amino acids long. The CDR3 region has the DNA TGTGCCAGCAGCCAAGCCGCTGGGACTAGCGGGGTGAAGAAACTCAATGAGCAGTTCTTC. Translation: CASSQAAGTSGVKKLNEQFF.

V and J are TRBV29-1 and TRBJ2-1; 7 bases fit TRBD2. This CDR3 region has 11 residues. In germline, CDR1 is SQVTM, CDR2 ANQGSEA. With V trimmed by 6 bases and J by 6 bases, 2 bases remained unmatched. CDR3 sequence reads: CSVGGANEQFF. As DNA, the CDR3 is TGCAGCGTGGGAGGGGCCAATGAGCAGTTCTTC.

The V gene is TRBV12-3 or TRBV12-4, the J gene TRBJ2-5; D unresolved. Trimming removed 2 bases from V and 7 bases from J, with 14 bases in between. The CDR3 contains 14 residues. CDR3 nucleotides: TGTGCCAGCAGTTTACGCCAGGTCCCAGGGACCCAGTACTTC. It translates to CASSLRQVPGTQYF.

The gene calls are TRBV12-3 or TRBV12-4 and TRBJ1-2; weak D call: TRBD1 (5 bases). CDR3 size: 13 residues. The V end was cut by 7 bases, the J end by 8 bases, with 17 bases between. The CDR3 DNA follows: TGTGCCAGCAACTCGGGGGGAGGTGGAGGCTACACCTTC. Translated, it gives CASNSGGGGGYTF.

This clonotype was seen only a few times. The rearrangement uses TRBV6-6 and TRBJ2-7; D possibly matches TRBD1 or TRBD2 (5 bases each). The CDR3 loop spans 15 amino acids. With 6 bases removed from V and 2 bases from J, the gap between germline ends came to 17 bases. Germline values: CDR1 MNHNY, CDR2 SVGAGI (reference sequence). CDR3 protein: CASSLSRDGTYEQYF. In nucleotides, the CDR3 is TGTGCCAGCAGCTTAAGCCGGGACGGCACCTACGAGCAGTACTTC.

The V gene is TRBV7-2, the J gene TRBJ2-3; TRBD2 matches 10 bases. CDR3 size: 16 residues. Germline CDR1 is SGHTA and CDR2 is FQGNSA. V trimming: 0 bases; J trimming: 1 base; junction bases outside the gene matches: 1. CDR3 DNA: TGTGCCAGCAGCTTAGCCCTAGCGGGGGGCACAGATACGCAGTATTTT. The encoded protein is CASSLALAGGTDTQYF.

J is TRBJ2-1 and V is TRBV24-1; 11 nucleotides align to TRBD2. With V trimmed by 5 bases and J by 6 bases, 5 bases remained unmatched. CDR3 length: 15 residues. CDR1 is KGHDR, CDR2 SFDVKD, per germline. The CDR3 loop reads CATSAPGLAGNEQFF. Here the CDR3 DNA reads TGTGCCACCAGTGCCCCAGGACTAGCGGGCAATGAGCAGTTCTTC.

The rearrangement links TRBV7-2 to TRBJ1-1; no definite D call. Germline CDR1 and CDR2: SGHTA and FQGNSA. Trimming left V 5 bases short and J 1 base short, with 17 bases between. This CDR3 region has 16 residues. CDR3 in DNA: TGTGCCAGCAGCCCCCGAAGAGGCATGGGGAACACTGAAGCTTTCTTT. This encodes CASSPRRGMGNTEAFF.

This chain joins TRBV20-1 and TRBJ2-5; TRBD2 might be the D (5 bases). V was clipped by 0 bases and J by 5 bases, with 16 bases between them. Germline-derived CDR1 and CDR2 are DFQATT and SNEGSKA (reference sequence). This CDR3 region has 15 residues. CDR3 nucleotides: TGCAGTGCTAGAGAGGCCAGCGGAGGCCTGGAGACCCAGTACTTC. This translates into CSAREASGGLETQYF.

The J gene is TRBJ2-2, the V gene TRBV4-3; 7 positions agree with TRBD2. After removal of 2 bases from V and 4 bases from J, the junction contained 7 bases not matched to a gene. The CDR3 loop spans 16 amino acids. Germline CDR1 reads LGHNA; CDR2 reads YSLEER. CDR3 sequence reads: CASSQLRTRSTGELFF. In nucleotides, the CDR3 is TGCGCCAGCAGCCAACTGCGGACTAGATCCACCGGGGAGCTGTTTTTT.

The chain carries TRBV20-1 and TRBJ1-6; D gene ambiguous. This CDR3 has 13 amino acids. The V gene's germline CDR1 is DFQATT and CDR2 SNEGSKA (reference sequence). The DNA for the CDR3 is TGCAGCCCTTTTGGGTCCTCCGGTTCACCCCTCCACTTT. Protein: CSPFGSSGSPLHF.

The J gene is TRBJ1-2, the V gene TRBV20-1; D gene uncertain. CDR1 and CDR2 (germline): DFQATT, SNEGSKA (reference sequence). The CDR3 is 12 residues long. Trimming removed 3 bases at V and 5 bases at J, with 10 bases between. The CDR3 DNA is TGCAGTGCTAGTATCCGCTCATATGGCTACACCTTC. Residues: CSASIRSYGYTF.

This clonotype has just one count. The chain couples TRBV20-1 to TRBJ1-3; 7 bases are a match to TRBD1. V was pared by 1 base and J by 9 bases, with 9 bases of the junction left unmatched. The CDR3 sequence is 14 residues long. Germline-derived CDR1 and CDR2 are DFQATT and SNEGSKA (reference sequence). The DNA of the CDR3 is TGCAGTGCTAGAGGCACAGGGGAACGGGGCACCATATATTTT. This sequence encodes CSARGTGERGTIYF.

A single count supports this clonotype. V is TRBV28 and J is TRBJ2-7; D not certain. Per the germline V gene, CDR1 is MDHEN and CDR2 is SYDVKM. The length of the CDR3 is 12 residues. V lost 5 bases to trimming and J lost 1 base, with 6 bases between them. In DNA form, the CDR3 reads TGTGCCAGCAGTCGGAAGTCCTACGAGCAGTACTTC. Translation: CASSRKSYEQYF.

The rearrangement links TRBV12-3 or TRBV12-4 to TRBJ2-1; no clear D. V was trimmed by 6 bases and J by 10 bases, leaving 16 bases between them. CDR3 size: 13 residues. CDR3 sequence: CASSPTPIGEQFF. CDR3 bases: TGTGCCAGCAGCCCGACCCCGATCGGGGAGCAGTTCTTC.

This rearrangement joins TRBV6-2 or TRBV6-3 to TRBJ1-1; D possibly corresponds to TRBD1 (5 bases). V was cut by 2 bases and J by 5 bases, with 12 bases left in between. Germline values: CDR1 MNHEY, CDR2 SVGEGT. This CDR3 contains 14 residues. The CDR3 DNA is TGTGCCAGCAGTTACCCGGGACGATGGACTGAAGCTTTCTTT. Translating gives CASSYPGRWTEAFF.

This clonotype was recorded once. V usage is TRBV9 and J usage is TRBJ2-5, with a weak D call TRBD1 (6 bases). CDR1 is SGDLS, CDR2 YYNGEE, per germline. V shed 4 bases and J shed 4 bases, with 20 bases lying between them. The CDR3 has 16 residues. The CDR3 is CASSLRRGSALETQYF. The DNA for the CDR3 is TGTGCCAGCAGCTTACGCAGGGGCAGCGCTTTAGAGACCCAGTACTTC. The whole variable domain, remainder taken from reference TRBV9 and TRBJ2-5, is DSGVTQTPKHLITATGQRVTLRCSPRSGDLSVYWYQQSLDQGLQFLIQYYNGEERAKGNILERFSAQQFPDLHSELNLSSLELGDSALYFCASSLRRGSALETQYFGPGTRLLVL.